This TCR beta chain was observed in a study of control samples from healthy donors and cancer patients. Data came from immunoSEQ multiplex PCR; TCRdb stores just in-frame clones and leaves some out. Among roughly 55,000 clones listed, approximately 94% were seen once. Germline assignment: CDR1 SNHLY and CDR2 FYNNEI. The length of the CDR3 is 14 residues. The V gene lost 8 bases and the J gene lost 7 bases, with 20 bases spanning the gap. This clone was seen once. Sequencing was done on a sample of blood. The V gene is TRBV2, the J gene TRBJ1-2, with D possibly TRBD1 on 5 matching bases. The receptor was derived from a woman under 30 in good health. The CDR3 sequence: CASDGRGGVSGYTF. CDR3 in DNA: TGTGCCAGCGATGGCCGGGGGGGAGTCTCTGGCTACACCTTC.